A selection of T cell receptor beta chains follows, all from one sample in a study of shared clonotypes between healthy human individuals. Clones were read by immunoSEQ multiplex PCR, and TCRdb kept only the in-frame ones, dropping some. The table shows over 700,000 clones, with 72% occurring only once. The material sequenced was memory CD4+ T cells sorted from blood. These receptors were taken from a young woman in good health. Both conserved end residues are part of each CDR3. The D gene is left open where the match is weak. Size values are once, few and many counts, or a class for expanded clones, and some rows have none.

clone size	D gene	J gene	V gene	CDR3 DNA	CDR3 protein
.	TRBD2	TRBJ2-7	TRBV6-1	TGTGCCAGTATGACTAGCGGGGACTACGAGCAGTACTTC	CASMTSGDYEQYF
.	TRBD2	TRBJ2-3	TRBV7-2	TGTGCCAGCAGCTTTGGGGGCGCAGCGGGAGGATTAACAGATACGCAGTATTTT	CASSFGGAAGGLTDTQYF
few	.	TRBJ1-1	TRBV28	TGTGCCAGCAGTTTTGAGATGGGCTCTGAAGCTTTCTTT	CASSFEMGSEAFF
many	TRBD1	TRBJ1-3	TRBV19	TGTGCCACCGGGACAGGAACTACTGGAAACACCATATATTTT	CATGTGTTGNTIYF
.	TRBD1	TRBJ1-1	TRBV18	TGTGCCAGCTCACGGGACAGGGATGAAGCTTTCTTT	CASSRDRDEAFF
many	.	TRBJ2-1	TRBV14	TGTGCCAGCAGCCGGACTACCTTCGGGGAGCAGTTCTTC	CASSRTTFGEQFF
.	TRBD1	TRBJ1-1	TRBV19	TGTGCCAGTAGTATAGCGTGGACAGGGGAAACGAACACTGAAGCTTTCTTT	CASSIAWTGETNTEAFF
once	.	TRBJ2-3	TRBV29-1	TGCAGCGTTGTAGGACCCGGGGGGCGGGATACGCAGTATTTT	CSVVGPGGRDTQYF
many	TRBD2	TRBJ2-7	TRBV15	TGTGCCACCAGCAGAGTGGGAGCGGGAGGGTTGGGCGAGCAGTACTTC	CATSRVGAGGLGEQYF
.	.	TRBJ2-2	TRBV29-1	TGCAGCGCCGAGACGGATACCGGGGAGCTGTTTTTT	CSAETDTGELFF
.	.	TRBJ2-1	TRBV6-6	TGTGCCAGCAGCTTCCAGAGCTCCTACAATGAGCAGTTCTTC	CASSFQSSYNEQFF
.	.	TRBJ1-1	TRBV28	TGTGCCAGCAGCTCGTATATTGAGGGGAACACTGAAGCTTTCTTT	CASSSYIEGNTEAFF
many	.	TRBJ2-2	TRBV7-2	TGTGCCAGCAGCCCTTTTAGCGGCACCGGGGAGCTGTTTTTT	CASSPFSGTGELFF
.	.	TRBJ2-1	TRBV5-1	TGCGCCAGCAGCTTTGACGGGGCCCAGTACAATGAGCAGTTCTTC	CASSFDGAQYNEQFF
.	.	TRBJ2-7	TRBV5-6	TGTGCCAGCAGCTCCTGGACAGCAGCCTACGAGCAGTACTTC	CASSSWTAAYEQYF
.	.	TRBJ1-2	TRBV5-4	TGTGCCAGCAGAGTGGGAAGCCGGGGAAGCAGAGGTGGCTACACCTTC	CASRVGSRGSRGGYTF
once	.	TRBJ1-4	TRBV30	TGTGCCTGGAGTGTCCGTGGAAATGAAAAACTGTTTTTT	CAWSVRGNEKLFF
.	.	TRBJ2-1	TRBV5-1	TGCGCCAGCAGCTTAGGAGGGGGACTGTACAATGAGCAGTTCTTC	CASSLGGGLYNEQFF
.	TRBD1	TRBJ1-4	TRBV28	TGTGCCAGCAGACACGGGAGGGGGCAGGAAAAACTGTTTTTT	CASRHGRGQEKLFF
.	.	TRBJ2-6	TRBV19	TGTGCCAGTAGGTTCCAGGCAGGAACTGGGGCCAACGTCCTGACTTTC	CASRFQAGTGANVLTF
.	TRBD2	TRBJ2-2	TRBV30	TGTGCCTGGAGCCGCGGGAGGGGCACCGGGGAGCTGTTTTTT	CAWSRGRGTGELFF
once	.	TRBJ2-6	TRBV19	TGTGCCAGTAGTAGGGGGGAGAACTCTGGGGCCAACGTCCTGACTTTC	CASSRGENSGANVLTF
.	.	TRBJ1-1	TRBV5-4	TGTGCCAGCAGCTCCCCCGAGGGGGGCGACTCTGAAGCTTTCTTT	CASSSPEGGDSEAFF
.	.	TRBJ2-5	TRBV11-2	TGTGCCAGCAGCTTTGGACACCTCCAAGAGACCCAGTACTTC	CASSFGHLQETQYF
.	TRBD2	TRBJ2-3	TRBV28	TGTGCCAGCAGTTCCACCCTAGCGGGAGGCAGGGATACGCAGTATTTT	CASSSTLAGGRDTQYF
.	.	TRBJ2-2	TRBV5-1	TGCGCCAGCAGTAACGGAGAGAACACCGGGGAGCTGTTTTTT	CASSNGENTGELFF
.	.	TRBJ2-7	TRBV10-3	TGTGCCATCACCCCAACAGGGCCGATAGGACAGTACGAGCAGTACTTC	CAITPTGPIGQYEQYF
.	TRBD1	TRBJ2-1	TRBV11-1	TGTGCCAGCAGCTTTTTACGGACAGGGCCAAATGAGCAGTTCTTC	CASSFLRTGPNEQFF
.	.	TRBJ2-7	TRBV6-5	TGTGCCAGCAGTTACGGCAAGCCGCCCTACGAGCAGTACTTC	CASSYGKPPYEQYF
.	.	TRBJ2-5	TRBV27	TGTGCCAGCAGTGCGCGGCCTAGCGGAGGGGGGACCCAGTACTTC	CASSARPSGGGTQYF
.	TRBD2	TRBJ2-4	TRBV4-2	TGTGCCAGCAGCCAACGGACTAGCGGGGACAGTAACATTCAGTACTTC	CASSQRTSGDSNIQYF
.	.	TRBJ2-7	TRBV7-8	TGTGCCAGCAGCTATCTTGACGGAAGCTCCTACGAGCAGTACTTC	CASSYLDGSSYEQYF
.	TRBD1	TRBJ1-1	TRBV11-2	TGTGCCAGCAGCTTCGAAGGCCGGCGACAGGGGGCTGAAGCTTTCTTT	CASSFEGRRQGAEAFF
once	TRBD2	TRBJ2-1	TRBV7-2	TGTGCCAGCAGCTTAGCACTGGGAGCGGGAGTTCGGAATGAGCAGTTCTTC	CASSLALGAGVRNEQFF
many	TRBD1	TRBJ2-5	TRBV5-1	TGCGCCAGCAGCCCACAGACAGGGGCTCCCGAAGAGACCCAGTACTTC	CASSPQTGAPEETQYF
.	.	TRBJ2-5	TRBV6-1	TGTGCCAGCAGCGCAGCTACGGGACTGCCAGAGACCCAGTACTTC	CASSAATGLPETQYF
.	.	TRBJ2-4	TRBV29-1	TGCAGCGTCGAGGTGATCGGGTTTAGCAAAAACATTCAGTACTTC	CSVEVIGFSKNIQYF
many	.	TRBJ1-5	TRBV11-2	TGTGCCAGCAGCTTAGAAGGTCAGCCCCAGCATTTT	CASSLEGQPQHF